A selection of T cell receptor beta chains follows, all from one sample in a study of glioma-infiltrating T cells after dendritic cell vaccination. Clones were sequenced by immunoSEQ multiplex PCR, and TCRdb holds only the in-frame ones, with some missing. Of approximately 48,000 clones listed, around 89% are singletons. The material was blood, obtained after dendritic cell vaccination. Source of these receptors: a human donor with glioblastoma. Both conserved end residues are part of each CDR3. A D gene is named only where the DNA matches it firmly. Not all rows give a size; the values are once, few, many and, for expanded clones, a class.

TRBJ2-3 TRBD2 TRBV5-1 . CASSLAGTSADTQYF TGCGCCAGCAGCTTGGCCGGGACTAGCGCAGATACGCAGTATTTT
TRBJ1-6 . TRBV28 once CASSSRTQLFGSPLHF TGTGCCAGCAGTTCTCGGACACAACTCTTTGGGTCACCCCTCCACTTT
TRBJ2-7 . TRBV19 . CASSERGTEQYF TGTGCCAGTAGCGAAAGGGGGACCGAGCAGTACTTC
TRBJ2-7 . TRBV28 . CASRPPAPSSYEQYF TGTGCCAGCAGACCCCCAGCCCCTAGCTCCTACGAGCAGTACTTC
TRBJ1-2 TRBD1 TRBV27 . CASSLLTGGNGYTF TGTGCCAGCAGTCTCTTGACAGGGGGCAATGGCTACACCTTC
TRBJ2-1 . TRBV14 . CASSQDTISYNEQFF TGTGCCAGCAGCCAGGACACGATATCCTACAATGAGCAGTTCTTC
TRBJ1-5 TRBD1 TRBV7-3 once CASSLNRGEPQHF TGTGCCAGCAGCTTAAACAGGGGCGAGCCCCAGCATTTT
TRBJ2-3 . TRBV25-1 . CASSEYTDTQYF TGTGCCAGCAGTGAGTACACAGATACGCAGTATTTT
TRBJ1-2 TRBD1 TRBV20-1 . CSATGVGGYTF TGCAGTGCAACAGGGGTCGGTGGCTACACCTTC
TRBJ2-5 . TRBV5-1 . CASSSQGLGETQYF TGCGCCAGCAGCTCCCAGGGACTCGGAGAGACCCAGTACTTC